This passage covers 24 T cell receptor beta chains from one sample sequenced in a study of T cell responses to AZD1222 COVID-19 vaccine. The data were produced by immunoSEQ multiplex PCR, yet TCRdb's version contains in-frame clones alone and is incomplete. This table has over 50,000 clones, roughly 89% appearing once. The material was peripheral blood, obtained on day 0 of AZD1222 vaccination. All receptors derive from an adult in good health.

V is TRBV5-1 and J is TRBJ1-4; possibly TRBD1 for D (6 bases). This CDR3 is built from 16 residues. Germline lookup yields CDR1 SGHRS and CDR2 YFSETQ. V was cut by 2 bases and J by 7 bases, with 18 bases left in between. The chain's CDR3 is CASSLENRVKFEKLFF. DNA of the CDR3: TGCGCCAGCAGCTTAGAGAACAGGGTTAAATTTGAAAAACTGTTTTTT. Variable domain in full (rest from reference TRBV5-1 and TRBJ1-4): KAGVTQTPRYLIKTRGQQVTLSCSPISGHRSVSWYQQTPGQGLQFLFEYFSETQRNKGNFPGRFSGRQFSNSRSEMNVSTLELGDSALYLCASSLENRVKFEKLFFGSGTQLSVL.

The chain links TRBV25-1 to TRBJ2-2, with D uncertain. Trimming cost V 5 bases and J 0 bases, with 7 bases left between them. Germline lookup yields CDR1 MGHDK and CDR2 SYGVNS. The CDR3 extends over 14 amino acids. Written as DNA, the CDR3 is TGTGCCAGCAGTCAGATCGCGAACACCGGGGAGCTGTTTTTT. Protein: CASSQIANTGELFF.

The CDR3, as DNA: TGTGCCAGCAGCTGGACAGGGAACACCGGGGAGCTGTTTTTT. This encodes CASSWTGNTGELFF. This chain links TRBV7-9 with TRBJ2-2, with TRBD1 matching 7 bases. The length of the CDR3 is 14 residues. Germline V CDR1 and CDR2: SEHNR, FQNEAQ (reference sequence). J was trimmed by 1 base and V by 4 bases; bases with no gene match: 0.

This chain joins TRBV3-1 (or the pseudogene TRBV3-2) and TRBJ2-1, with 9 bases fitting TRBD2. With V trimmed by 0 bases and J by 7 bases, 10 bases remained unmatched. Germline V CDR1 and CDR2: LGHDT, YNNKEL (reference sequence). The CDR3 runs to 17 residues. The CDR3 reads CASSQDRVAGARNEQFF. For the CDR3, the DNA is TGTGCCAGCAGCCAAGATAGGGTAGCGGGGGCCCGAAATGAGCAGTTCTTC.

This chain joins TRBV5-1 and TRBJ2-7; the D gene could be TRBD1 or TRBD2 (5 bases each). Germline CDR1 and CDR2: SGHRS and YFSETQ. This CDR3 spans 13 amino acids. Trimming stripped 2 bases from V and 6 bases from J, with 12 bases between. Written as DNA, the CDR3 is TGCGCCAGCAGCTTCGAGGGGAGAGGCGAGCAGTACTTC. Translation: CASSFEGRGEQYF.

This clone was recorded a few times. The gene calls are TRBV6-1 and TRBJ2-1, with TRBD2 matching over 12 bases. Germline loops: CDR1 MNHNS, CDR2 SASEGT. This CDR3 has 16 amino acids. The ends lost 4 bases at V and 2 bases at J; junction bases unmatched: 3. The CDR3 reads CASSASSGGAYNEQFF. The CDR3 nucleotides are TGTGCCAGCAGTGCGTCTAGCGGGGGGGCCTACAATGAGCAGTTCTTC.

The V and J genes are TRBV7-2 and TRBJ2-7; TRBD2 matches 7 bases. This CDR3 spans 15 amino acids. V was clipped by 1 base and J by 1 base; unmatched bases: 4. Germline loops: CDR1 SGHTA, CDR2 FQGNSA. The chain's CDR3 is CASSLGLAESYEQYF. In DNA form, the CDR3 reads TGTGCCAGCAGCTTAGGGCTAGCGGAGTCCTACGAGCAGTACTTC.

The V call is TRBV7-9, the J call TRBJ1-1, with D unresolved. Germline V gene data show CDR1 as SEHNR and CDR2 as FQNEAQ (reference sequence). This CDR3 region has 11 residues. Deletions cut 0 bases from V and 9 bases from J, with 5 bases between. CDR3 bases: TGTGCCAGCAGCTTAGCACATAAAGCTTTCTTT. It translates to CASSLAHKAFF.

This clone was seen more than once but under ten times. The V and J genes are TRBV3-1 (or the pseudogene TRBV3-2) and TRBJ1-6; D not resolved. CDR3 length: 13 amino acids. The V gene's germline CDR1 is LGHDT and CDR2 YNNKEL (reference sequence). V was trimmed by 1 base and J by 9 bases, leaving 7 bases between them. The CDR3 reads CASSQVSGSPLHF. The CDR3 nucleotides read TGTGCCAGCAGCCAAGTCAGCGGTTCACCCCTCCACTTT.

CDR3 bases: TGTGCCACCAGTGATCGAGGGACAGGGGCAAATCAGCCCCAGCATTTT. Translated, it gives CATSDRGTGANQPQHF. V is TRBV24-1 and J is TRBJ1-5, with 10 nucleotides matching TRBD1. The CDR3 contains 16 residues. J gave up 4 bases and V 3 bases, and 5 bases lay outside the gene matches. The germline CDR1 and CDR2 sequences are KGHDR and SFDVKD.

The J gene is TRBJ2-7, the V gene TRBV7-8, with 8 bases identical to TRBD2. The CDR3 spans 17 residues. Trimming at V came to 7 bases and at J to 0 bases, leaving 14 bases not matched to a gene. Germline lookup yields CDR1 SGHVS and CDR2 FQNEAQ. The CDR3 DNA reads as TGTGCCAGCACCGAACCCGGCGGGCGGGGGGCCTCCTACGAGCAGTACTTC. This gives the protein CASTEPGGRGASYEQYF.

The chain employs TRBV5-1 and TRBJ2-1; 8 nucleotides match TRBD2. Trimming at V came to 4 bases and at J to 8 bases, leaving 17 bases not matched to a gene. The CDR3 sequence is 17 residues long. CDR1 SGHRS and CDR2 YFSETQ come from the germline V gene. CDR3 coding DNA: TGCGCCAGCAGCAAACGTCTTGGCGGGGGGTTCATCGATGAGCAGTTCTTC. This gives the protein CASSKRLGGGFIDEQFF.

This clone was seen more than once but under ten times. The chain links TRBV5-1 to TRBJ2-7; 9 bases agree with TRBD1. The CDR3 is 12 amino acids. With 4 bases clipped from V and 5 bases from J, the junction kept 1 base outside the gene matches. Germline V gene lookup returns CDR1 SGHRS and CDR2 YFSETQ. The CDR3 nucleotides are TGCGCCAGCAGCCGACAGGGGGACGAGCAGTACTTC. It codes for CASSRQGDEQYF. Using reference TRBV5-1 and TRBJ2-7 for the parts outside the CDR3, the full variable domain is KAGVTQTPRYLIKTRGQQVTLSCSPISGHRSVSWYQQTPGQGLQFLFEYFSETQRNKGNFPGRFSGRQFSNSRSEMNVSTLELGDSALYLCASSRQGDEQYFGPGTRLTVT.

The chain couples TRBV5-4 to TRBJ2-7; tentative D call: TRBD1 (6 bases). Deletions cut 3 bases from V and 3 bases from J, with 10 bases between. Looked up from germline, CDR1 is SGHNT and CDR2 is YYREEE (reference sequence). The CDR3 spans 13 residues. CDR3 nucleotide sequence: TGTGCCAGCAGCTGGGACACCTACTACGAGCAGTACTTC. Protein product: CASSWDTYYEQYF.

This rearrangement joins TRBV3-1 (or the pseudogene TRBV3-2) to TRBJ1-1; D might be TRBD1 (5 bases). CDR1 LGHDT and CDR2 YNNKEL come from the germline V gene (reference sequence). V shed 4 bases and J shed 5 bases, with 11 bases lying between them. The CDR3 has 13 amino acids. The CDR3 loop reads CASSRQGKTEAFF. The DNA for the CDR3 is TGTGCCAGCAGCCGCCAGGGTAAAACTGAAGCTTTCTTT.

The chain recombines TRBV12-3 or TRBV12-4 with TRBJ2-7; D uncertain. V lost 2 bases to trimming and J lost 9 bases, with 5 bases between them. The CDR3 has 10 residues. The CDR3 region has the DNA TGTGCCAGCAGTTTACGTGGGCAGTACTTC. This gives the protein CASSLRGQYF.

The chain has TRBV5-1 and TRBJ1-5; unclear D gene. In germline, CDR1 is SGHRS, CDR2 YFSETQ. The length of the CDR3 is 13 residues. V was shortened by 2 bases and J by 0 bases, with 3 bases between the two germline ends. CDR3 in DNA: TGCGCCAGCAGCTTAAGTAGCAATCAGCCCCAGCATTTT. Its protein product is CASSLSSNQPQHF.

This CDR3 reads CASSQGSPQFF. The CDR3 DNA sequence: TGTGCCAGCAGCCAGGGCAGTCCGCAGTTCTTC. V gene TRBV3-1 (or the pseudogene TRBV3-2) combines with J gene TRBJ2-1; no reliable D call. V was pared by 3 bases and J by 12 bases, with 9 bases between. The germline CDR1 and CDR2 sequences are LGHDT and YNNKEL (reference sequence). This CDR3 has 11 residues.

V gene TRBV27 combines with J gene TRBJ2-5; D may be TRBD1 (5 bases). V dropped 4 bases and J dropped 5 bases, with 14 bases sitting between them. The CDR3 is made up of 14 amino acids. Looked up from germline, CDR1 is MNHEY and CDR2 is SMNVEV (reference sequence). In nucleotides, the CDR3 is TGTGCCAGCAGTTGGGCAGGGAAAATCGAGACCCAGTACTTC. Its translation: CASSWAGKIETQYF.

The rearrangement uses TRBV11-2 and TRBJ2-7, with D perhaps assigned TRBD1 or TRBD2 (5 bases each). Trimming removed 5 bases from V and 7 bases from J, with 15 bases in between. This CDR3 region has 13 residues. Germline V lookup: CDR1 SGHAT, CDR2 FQNNGV. The CDR3 DNA is TGTGCCAGCAGCCCCGGGGCAGGAGGTGAGCAGTACTTC. It specifies CASSPGAGGEQYF.

This chain joins TRBV11-2 and TRBJ2-5; the D gene could be TRBD1 or TRBD2 (5 bases each). Germline CDR1 SGHAT, CDR2 FQNNGV. V gave up 3 bases and J gave up 2 bases, with 16 bases separating them. The CDR3 runs 16 residues. CDR3 nucleotide sequence: TGTGCCAGCAGCTTTACGGGACCCGTCGTTCAAGAGACCCAGTACTTC. This gives the protein CASSFTGPVVQETQYF.

This clone showed up just a few times. V and J are TRBV7-2 and TRBJ2-2, with 7 nucleotides matching TRBD1. Germline assignment: CDR1 SGHTA and CDR2 FQGNSA. The CDR3 spans 16 residues. V lost 5 bases to trimming and J lost 7 bases; unmatched junction nucleotides: 13. CDR3 residues: CASSSRQGARGGELFF. The CDR3 DNA is TGTGCCAGCAGCAGCCGACAGGGAGCGAGAGGCGGGGAGCTGTTTTTT. The full variable domain, in which reference TRBV7-2 and TRBJ2-2 provide the parts outside the CDR3, is GAGVSQSPSNKVTEKGKDVELRCDPISGHTALYWYRQSLGQGLEFLIYFQGNSAPDKSGLPSDRFSAERTGGSVSTLTIQRTQQEDSAVYLCASSSRQGARGGELFFGEGSRLTVL.

The chain couples TRBV19 to TRBJ1-5; 10 nucleotides align to TRBD1. Germline CDR1 and CDR2: LNHDA and SQIVND (reference sequence). The CDR3 length is 16 residues. The ends lost 3 bases at V and 6 bases at J; junction bases unmatched: 8. DNA for the CDR3: TGTGCCAGTAGTATCCGTGGGACAGGGGAGGGTCAGCCCCAGCATTTT. It specifies CASSIRGTGEGQPQHF.

The chain carries TRBV5-4 and TRBJ2-1; 7 bases match TRBD2. Germline V gene data show CDR1 as SGHNT and CDR2 as YYREEE (reference sequence). Trimming removed 0 bases from V and 7 bases from J; junction bases left unmatched: 7. The CDR3 runs 15 residues. CDR3 nucleotide sequence: TGTGCCAGCAGCTTGGAACTAGCGAAGATAAATGAGCAGTTCTTC. It specifies CASSLELAKINEQFF.